This T cell receptor beta chain was sequenced for a study of T-cell reconstitution after alpha-beta-depleted transplantation in children. Findings and caveats of the study: Surviving recipient cells, namely T cells and thymic progenitors, were the source of high day-60 TCRbeta diversity in some patients. Roughly two months post-transplant, alpha-beta T cells reportedly originated from several hundred graft clones that had expanded. T-cell counts and diversity at one year post-transplant came mainly from newly produced T cells.

This clonotype has at least ten counts. Its cognate antigen is unknown. With V trimmed by 3 bases and J by 1 base, 3 bases remained unmatched. The CDR3 sequence is 14 residues long. Per germline, CDR1 DFQATT and CDR2 SNEGSKA (reference sequence). Molecular barcoding with unique molecular identifiers was used for the TCRbeta library. One entry per CDR3 protein, called by TCRdb with MiXCR from the PCR reads. The sample carries almost 500,000 distinct CDR3 sequences, about 10% recorded once. The genes are TRBV20-1 and TRBJ2-7; 10 bases fit TRBD1. Specimen: PBMCs, collected before TCRalphabeta/CD19-depleted stem cell transplant. The origin of this receptor is a child aged 2 to 10 with inherited bone marrow failure, due to receive a stem cell transplant. The CDR3 sequence is CSASSGQGSYEQYF. The CDR3 DNA reads as TGCAGTGCTAGCTCGGGACAGGGGTCCTACGAGCAGTACTTC.